What follows are 5 T cell receptor beta chains derived from one specimen sequenced in a study of T cells in Graves' hyperthyroidism and ophthalmopathy. Researchers amplified the TCR beta CDR3 regions from RNA transcripts. A set of HTBI primers served as the primers for a first-round RT-PCR of the TCR CDR3. Each CDR3 protein is one row after TCRdb ran MiXCR on the multiplex PCR reads. Of 250,000 to 300,000 distinct CDR3 sequences listed, about 14% were seen once; the top ten hold roughly 8.5%. The sample comprised blood. All receptors come from a woman aged 25-40 years with Graves' hyperthyroidism that later progressed to Graves' ophthalmopathy.

The chain combines TRBV30 with TRBJ1-1; possibly TRBD1 for D (5 bases). V lost 3 bases and J 6 bases, leaving 8 bases between the germline ends. CDR3 length: 11 amino acids. Germline lookup yields CDR1 GTSNPN and CDR2 SVGIG (reference sequence). The CDR3, as DNA: TGTGCCTGGAGGGGGGGTGCTGAAGCTTTCTTT. Translation: CAWRGGAEAFF.

In this sample, this clonotype turned up many times. The V call is TRBV6-1, the J call TRBJ2-5, with D possibly TRBD2 on 6 matching bases. Trimming took off 5 bases at V and 6 bases at J, with 19 bases between the two ends. CDR1 is MNHNS and CDR2 is SASEGT in the germline V gene. This CDR3 spans 15 amino acids. The CDR3 reads CASSTQAVGLQTQYF. CDR3 in DNA: TGTGCCAGCAGTACCCAGGCCGTGGGACTTCAGACCCAGTACTTC.

This clonotype has ten or more counts. The chain joins TRBV18 to TRBJ2-7; D call uncertain. CDR1 and CDR2 (germline): KGHSH, LQKENI. The CDR3 has 13 amino acids. The V end was cut by 2 bases, the J end by 5 bases, with 10 bases between. The CDR3 DNA reads as TGTGCCAGCTCACCATCAAGCCCCAACGAGCAGTACTTC. Translation: CASSPSSPNEQYF. Drawing the rest from reference TRBV18 and TRBJ2-7, the complete variable domain is NAGVMQNPRHLVRRRGQEARLRCSPMKGHSHVYWYRQLPEEGLKFMVYLQKENIIDESGMPKERFSAEFPKEGPSILRIQQVVRGDSAAYFCASSPSSPNEQYFGPGTRLTVT.

CDR3 bases: TGTGCCAGTAGTATTCGCCCTCCGGGACGGCTCGTGAACACTGAAGCTTTCTTT. Translating it yields CASSIRPPGRLVNTEAFF. This chain links TRBV19 with TRBJ1-1, with a tentative D call TRBD1 (5 bases). CDR3 length: 18 residues. Germline values: CDR1 LNHDA, CDR2 SQIVND (reference sequence). Trimming stripped 3 bases from V and 0 bases from J, with 20 bases between.

This clonotype was detected ten times or more. The chain has TRBV12-3 or TRBV12-4 and TRBJ1-1; D remains unclear. The CDR3 length is 12 residues. V was clipped by 3 bases and J by 11 bases, with 13 bases between them. The CDR3 DNA reads as TGTGCCAGCAGTTTCGGGCCACCCCCGGCTTTCTTT. Protein: CASSFGPPPAFF.